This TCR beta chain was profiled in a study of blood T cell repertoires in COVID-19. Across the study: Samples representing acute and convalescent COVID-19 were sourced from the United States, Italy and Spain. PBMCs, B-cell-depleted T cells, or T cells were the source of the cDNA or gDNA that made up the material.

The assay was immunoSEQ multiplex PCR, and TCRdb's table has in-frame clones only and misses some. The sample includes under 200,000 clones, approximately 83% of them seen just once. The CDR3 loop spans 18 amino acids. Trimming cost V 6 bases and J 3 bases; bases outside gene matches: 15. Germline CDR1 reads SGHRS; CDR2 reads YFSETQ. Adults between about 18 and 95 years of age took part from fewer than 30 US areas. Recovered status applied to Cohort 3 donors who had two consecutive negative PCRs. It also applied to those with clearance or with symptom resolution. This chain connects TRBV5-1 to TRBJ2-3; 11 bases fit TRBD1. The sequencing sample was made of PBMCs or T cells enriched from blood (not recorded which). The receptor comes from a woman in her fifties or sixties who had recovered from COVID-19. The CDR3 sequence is CASTFPSPGQGVTDTQYF. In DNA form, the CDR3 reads TGCGCCAGCACCTTCCCCAGTCCGGGACAGGGGGTAACAGATACGCAGTATTTT.